This TCR beta chain was sequenced during a study of T cells expressing NK-cell markers. The wider study: One of eight sequenced donors was HCMV-seronegative; the other seven were seropositive.

TCRdb reprocessed the 5' RACE reads; each CDR3 protein has one entry and no DNA is given. The sample includes 400,000 to 550,000 distinct CDR3 sequences. Germline CDR1 reads SGHTA; CDR2 reads FQGTGA. The CDR3 runs to 15 residues. This chain joins TRBV7-3 and TRBJ2-1; TCRdb returns TRBD2, unconfirmable since there is no DNA. The source is a woman aged 18 to 75 in good health. Input material: blood T cells: a sorted CD56 or NKG2C T cell subset, CD4+ or CD8+ T cells, or bulk PBMC T cells (not recorded which). This CDR3 is CASSPAGGSYNEQFF.